This T cell receptor (beta chain) was recovered during a study of T cell responses to AZD1222 COVID-19 vaccine. For the study at large: Pooling covered second doses at about 4 or about 12 weeks.

Between the trimmed V and J ends, which lost 3 bases and 7 bases, there was a span of 17 bases. CDR3 length: 16 residues. Germline V gene data show CDR1 as SGDLS and CDR2 as YYNGEE. Sequencing used immunoSEQ multiplex PCR; TCRdb keeps in-frame clones, though not all of them. The sample gives about 140,000 clones, approximately 90% of which show up once; around 2.8% is in the top ten. The V gene is TRBV9, the J gene TRBJ1-6, with a possible D match to TRBD1 (6 bases). This receptor was taken from an adult in good health. The material sequenced was peripheral blood, taken on day 0 of AZD1222 vaccination. Written as DNA, the CDR3 is TGTGCCAGCAGCGAGGGACTCTGGGGACAAAATTCACCCCTCCACTTT. Its protein is CASSEGLWGQNSPLHF.